These T cell receptor beta chains were read from a single sample in a study of T cells in pancreatic ductal adenocarcinoma. The data were produced by immunoSEQ multiplex PCR, yet TCRdb's version contains in-frame clones alone and is incomplete. Here the sample spans some 16,000 clones, about 90% being singletons. The sequenced material came from PBMCs. The source is a human donor with pancreatic ductal adenocarcinoma. The CDR3 runs from the conserved cysteine through the conserved F or W. The D gene is left open where the match is weak. The size field is filled for only some rows; it gives once, few, many or a size class.

D gene	V gene	J gene	clone size	CDR3 protein	CDR3 DNA
NA	TRBV5-1	TRBJ2-7	NA	CASSARVLGSYEQYF	TGCGCCAGCAGCGCCAGGGTATTGGGCTCCTACGAGCAGTACTTC
TRBD1	TRBV7-2	TRBJ1-2	NA	CASSLELGTGRAYGYTF	TGTGCCAGCAGCTTAGAGTTGGGGACAGGGAGGGCCTATGGCTACACCTTC
TRBD2	TRBV11-3	TRBJ2-1	NA	CASSLSSSGGYNEQFF	TGTGCCAGCAGCTTATCCTCTAGCGGGGGTTACAATGAGCAGTTCTTC
NA	TRBV6-1	TRBJ2-1	NA	CASSEARGTVSNEQFF	TGTGCCAGCAGTGAAGCGCGGGGGACAGTGTCAAATGAGCAGTTCTTC
NA	TRBV16	TRBJ1-1	NA	CASSLLGADTEAFF	TGTGCCAGCAGCCTGCTGGGCGCGGACACTGAAGCTTTCTTT
NA	TRBV7-2	TRBJ2-1	NA	CASSLGPNNEQFF	TGTGCCAGCAGCTTAGGGCCGAACAATGAGCAGTTCTTC
NA	TRBV5-1	TRBJ2-7	NA	CASSLEGRNYEQYF	TGCGCCAGCAGCTTGGAGGGACGGAACTACGAGCAGTACTTC
NA	TRBV6-1	TRBJ1-6	NA	CASSEGPGLLSPLHF	TGTGCCAGCAGTGAAGGCCCCGGGTTGCTTTCACCCCTCCACTTT
TRBD2	TRBV5-1	TRBJ2-2	once	CASSTSGRAGGELFF	TGCGCCAGCAGCACGAGCGGGAGGGCCGGCGGGGAGCTGTTTTTT
TRBD1	TRBV9	TRBJ1-2	few	CASSPHRGSTNYGYTF	TGTGCCAGCAGCCCTCACAGGGGGAGTACTAACTATGGCTACACCTTC
TRBD1	TRBV19	TRBJ1-1	NA	CASSQTGAKNTEAFF	TGTGCCAGTAGTCAGACAGGGGCGAAGAACACTGAAGCTTTCTTT
TRBD2	TRBV5-1	TRBJ2-3	NA	CASSTDGTSGGKQYF	TGCGCCAGCAGCACGGACGGGACTAGCGGGGGGAAGCAGTATTTT
TRBD2	TRBV29-1	TRBJ2-7	NA	CSVEGLAGADYEQYF	TGCAGCGTTGAAGGTTTAGCGGGAGCCGACTACGAGCAGTACTTC
NA	TRBV7-9	TRBJ1-1	NA	CASSLIGFVTEAFF	TGTGCCAGCAGCTTAATCGGTTTCGTCACTGAAGCTTTCTTT
NA	TRBV7-2	TRBJ1-2	NA	CASTRRQDGYTF	TGTGCCAGCACTAGAAGACAGGATGGCTACACCTTC
NA	TRBV19	TRBJ1-5	NA	CASSIDFYQPQHF	TGTGCCAGTAGTATAGACTTCTATCAGCCCCAGCATTTT
TRBD2	TRBV27	TRBJ2-7	NA	CASSVGGDEQYF	TGTGCCAGCAGTGTGGGGGGGGACGAGCAGTACTTC
NA	TRBV18	TRBJ1-4	NA	CASSPSPTSGEKLFF	TGTGCCAGCTCACCCTCGCCGACGTCAGGAGAAAAACTGTTTTTT
NA	TRBV4-2	TRBJ2-2	NA	CASSQGIGGRGDTGELFF	TGTGCCAGCAGCCAAGGGATCGGGGGGCGCGGGGACACCGGGGAGCTGTTTTTT
NA	TRBV19	TRBJ1-2	NA	CASTLDRSSHYGYTF	TGTGCCAGTACCCTAGACAGGAGTTCGCACTATGGCTACACCTTC
TRBD1	TRBV29-1	TRBJ2-7	NA	CSVEGDSSYEQYF	TGCAGCGTTGAAGGGGACAGCTCCTACGAGCAGTACTTC
TRBD2	TRBV4-3	TRBJ2-1	NA	CASSQYPPGLAGENKKFF	TGCGCCAGCAGCCAATATCCCCCGGGACTAGCGGGAGAGAATAAGAAGTTCTTC
TRBD1	TRBV7-9	TRBJ1-1	NA	CASSLDRVLNPTEAFF	TGTGCCAGCAGCCTGGACAGGGTACTAAATCCCACTGAAGCTTTCTTT
TRBD1	TRBV14	TRBJ1-1	NA	CASSQDLGTAMNTEAFF	TGTGCCAGCAGCCAAGATCTTGGGACAGCCATGAACACTGAAGCTTTCTTT
NA	TRBV7-9	TRBJ1-6	NA	CASSLEVPGPGVNSPLHF	TGTGCCAGCAGCTTAGAAGTTCCAGGGCCCGGGGTTAATTCACCCCTCCACTTT
NA	TRBV19	TRBJ1-5	NA	CASSQTGGNQPQHF	TGTGCCAGTAGTCAAACGGGGGGCAATCAGCCCCAGCATTTT
TRBD1	TRBV10-3	TRBJ2-7	few	CAISELTGASSYEQYF	TGTGCCATCAGTGAGCTGACAGGGGCCAGCTCCTACGAGCAGTACTTC
NA	TRBV29-1	TRBJ2-3	NA	CSVAPGQSTDTQYF	TGCAGCGTTGCCCCGGGCCAGAGCACAGATACGCAGTATTTT
NA	TRBV7-2	TRBJ1-4	NA	CASSLGGGTNEKLFF	TGTGCCAGCAGCTTAGGCGGGGGGACTAATGAAAAACTGTTTTTT
NA	TRBV19	TRBJ1-1	NA	CASSISSVMNTEAFF	TGTGCCAGTAGTATTTCCAGCGTTATGAACACTGAAGCTTTCTTT
TRBD2	TRBV7-9	TRBJ2-1	NA	CASSQALSGSSYNEQFF	TGTGCCAGCAGTCAGGCCCTTAGCGGGAGCTCCTACAATGAGCAGTTCTTC
NA	TRBV30	TRBJ1-6	few	CAWSVNRDSPLHF	TGTGCCTGGAGTGTAAACCGGGATTCACCCCTCCACTTT
NA	TRBV9	TRBJ1-5	NA	CASSVDVGDNQPQHF	TGTGCCAGCAGCGTAGATGTAGGAGACAATCAGCCCCAGCATTTT
TRBD2	TRBV11-3	TRBJ2-7	NA	CASSPSRGGPVYF	TGTGCCAGCAGCCCGTCGCGGGGGGGCCCTGTGTACTTC
NA	TRBV5-4	TRBJ1-6	NA	CASSLSGTVGSPLHF	TGTGCCAGCAGCTTGTCCGGGACGGTTGGTTCACCCCTCCACTTT
NA	TRBV4-1	TRBJ1-1	NA	CASSQGPQYRDIITEAFF	TGCGCCAGCAGCCAGGGCCCTCAGTACAGGGATATTATCACTGAAGCTTTCTTT
NA	TRBV27	TRBJ2-3	NA	CASSLNHVITDTQYF	TGTGCCAGCAGTTTAAACCATGTGATCACAGATACGCAGTATTTT
NA	TRBV13	TRBJ1-1	NA	CASSATDPGDTEAFF	TGTGCCAGCAGCGCAACGGACCCGGGAGACACTGAAGCTTTCTTT
TRBD1	TRBV4-3	TRBJ1-1	NA	CASSQGDRANTEAFF	TGCGCCAGCAGCCAAGGAGACAGGGCGAACACTGAAGCTTTCTTT
TRBD2	TRBV6-5	TRBJ2-5	NA	CASSSSGLAGVETQYF	TGTGCCAGCAGTTCCTCGGGACTAGCGGGGGTGGAGACCCAGTACTTC
NA	TRBV7-8	TRBJ2-5	NA	CASSAQETQYF	TGTGCCAGCAGCGCCCAAGAGACCCAGTACTTC